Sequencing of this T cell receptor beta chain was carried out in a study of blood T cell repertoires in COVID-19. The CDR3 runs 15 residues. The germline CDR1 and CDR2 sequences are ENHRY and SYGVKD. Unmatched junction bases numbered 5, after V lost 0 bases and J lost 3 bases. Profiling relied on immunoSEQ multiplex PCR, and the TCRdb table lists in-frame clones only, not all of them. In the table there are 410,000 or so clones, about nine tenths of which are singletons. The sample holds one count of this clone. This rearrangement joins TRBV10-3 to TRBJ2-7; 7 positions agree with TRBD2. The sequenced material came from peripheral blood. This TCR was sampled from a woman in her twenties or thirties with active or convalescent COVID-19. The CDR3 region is CAISESPSGSYEQYF. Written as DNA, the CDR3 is TGTGCCATCAGTGAGTCTCCTAGCGGAAGCTACGAGCAGTACTTC.